This T cell receptor beta chain was captured in a study of T cell responses to AZD1222 COVID-19 vaccine. V lost 7 bases, J lost 0 bases, and 5 bases stayed unmatched. This CDR3 has 15 residues. Germline CDR1 and CDR2: SGHRS and YFSETQ. TCRdb keeps only in-frame clones here, not all; method: immunoSEQ multiplex PCR. Seen here are roughly 150,000 clones, about 88% observed once, and the top ten hold approximately 7%. This clonotype was sampled from an adult who had recovered from COVID-19. The specimen comprised peripheral blood, sampled after recovery from COVID-19. This chain joins TRBV5-1 and TRBJ2-2; TRBD2 aligns across 8 bases. CDR3 protein: CASALAGTNTGELFF. The CDR3 DNA follows: TGCGCCAGCGCCTTAGCGGGAACGAACACCGGGGAGCTGTTTTTT.